This T cell receptor (beta chain) was identified in a study of cytomegalovirus exposure and HLA in healthy donors. Study-level information: An earlier analysis identified more than 90 million unique TCR beta sequences in 170 million or so T cells.

The sample holds a few counts of this clone. Its antigen is not known. Regarding the study as a whole: In a later analysis, an Asian-associated ancestry cluster reportedly showed fewer N-insertions than the approximately 700-donor mean. Another analysis was done later, and it associated 16,951 TCR beta sequences with HLA alleles at 0.05 false discovery rate. TCR beta V- and J-gene trimming, according to a later analysis, was linked to a missense DCLRE1C variant.

The germline V gene encodes CDR1 WNHNN and CDR2 SYGVQD (reference sequence). V lost 6 bases and J lost 3, with 8 bases in between. This CDR3 spans 12 amino acids. A multiplex PCR was run with 60 Vbeta primers and 13 Jbeta primers. The table came from immunoSEQ multiplex PCR; TCRdb's copy has only in-frame clones and leaves some out. The data show about 140,000 clones, 60% to 85% seen once. This clonotype was sampled from a male donor in good health and CMV-seronegative. The sequencing sample was made of PBMCs. This chain links TRBV10-1 with TRBJ2-5, with a possible D match to TRBD1 (6 bases). Here the CDR3 reads CASRDSEETQYF. The CDR3 DNA reads as TGCGCCAGCAGGGACAGCGAAGAGACCCAGTACTTC.